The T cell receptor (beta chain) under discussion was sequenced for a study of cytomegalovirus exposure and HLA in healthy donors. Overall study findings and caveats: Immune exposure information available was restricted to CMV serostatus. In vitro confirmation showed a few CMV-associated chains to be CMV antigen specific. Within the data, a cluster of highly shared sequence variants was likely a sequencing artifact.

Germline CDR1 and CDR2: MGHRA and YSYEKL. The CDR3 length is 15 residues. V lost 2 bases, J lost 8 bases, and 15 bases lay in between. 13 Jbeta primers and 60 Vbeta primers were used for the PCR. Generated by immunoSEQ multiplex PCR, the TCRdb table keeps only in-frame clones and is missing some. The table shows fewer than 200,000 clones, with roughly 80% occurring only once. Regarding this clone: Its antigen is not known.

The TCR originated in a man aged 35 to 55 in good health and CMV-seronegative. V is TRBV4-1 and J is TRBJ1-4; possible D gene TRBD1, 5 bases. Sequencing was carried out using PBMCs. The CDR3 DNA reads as TGCGCCAGCAGCCAACTTTTGGGGGAGGGAGAAAAACTGTTTTTT. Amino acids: CASSQLLGEGEKLFF.